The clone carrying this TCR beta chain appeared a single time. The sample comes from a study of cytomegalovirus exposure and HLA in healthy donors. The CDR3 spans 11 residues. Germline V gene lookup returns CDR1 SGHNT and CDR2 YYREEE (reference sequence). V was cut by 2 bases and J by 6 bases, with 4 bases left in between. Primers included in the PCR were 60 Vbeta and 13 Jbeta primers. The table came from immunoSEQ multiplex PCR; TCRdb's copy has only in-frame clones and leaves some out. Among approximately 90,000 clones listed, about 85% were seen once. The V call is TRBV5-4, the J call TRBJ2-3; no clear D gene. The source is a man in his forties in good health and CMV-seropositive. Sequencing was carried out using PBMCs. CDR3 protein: CASSFRDTQYF. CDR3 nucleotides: TGTGCCAGCAGCTTCCGGGATACGCAGTATTTT.